This TCR beta chain appears in the sequencing data of a study of radiotherapy plus CTLA-4 blockade in lung cancer. A word on this clone: A read error may account for a junction end that differs from germline.

Germline values: CDR1 SSHAT, CDR2 FNYEAQ (reference sequence). There are 14 residues in the CDR3. Data came from immunoSEQ multiplex PCR; TCRdb stores just in-frame clones and leaves some out. Among 9,500 to 15,000 clones listed, about 80% were seen once. This TCR derives from a human donor with non-small cell lung cancer that progressed on radiotherapy plus ipilimumab. Specimen: peripheral blood, collected from a patient treated with radiotherapy plus ipilimumab. The chain combines TRBV7-7 with TRBJ2-7, with 7 positions matching TRBD1. The CDR3 here is CASSLFRDSNEQYF. The CDR3, as DNA: TGTGCTAGCAGCTTATTTAGGGACAGCAACGAGCAGTACTTC.